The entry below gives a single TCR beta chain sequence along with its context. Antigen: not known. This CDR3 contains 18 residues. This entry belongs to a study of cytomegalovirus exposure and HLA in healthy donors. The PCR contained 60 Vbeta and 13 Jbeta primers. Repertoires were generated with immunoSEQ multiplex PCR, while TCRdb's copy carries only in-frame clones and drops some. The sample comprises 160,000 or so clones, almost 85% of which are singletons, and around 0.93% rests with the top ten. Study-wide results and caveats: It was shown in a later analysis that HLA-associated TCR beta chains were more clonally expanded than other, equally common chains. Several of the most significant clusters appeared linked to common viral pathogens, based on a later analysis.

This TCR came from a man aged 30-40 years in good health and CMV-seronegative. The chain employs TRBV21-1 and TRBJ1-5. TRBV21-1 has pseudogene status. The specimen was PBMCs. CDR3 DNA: TGTGCCAGCTTTTCGGGGGAATACAGACCGATTGAGGATCAGCCCCAGCATTTT. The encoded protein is CASFSGEYRPIEDQPQHF.